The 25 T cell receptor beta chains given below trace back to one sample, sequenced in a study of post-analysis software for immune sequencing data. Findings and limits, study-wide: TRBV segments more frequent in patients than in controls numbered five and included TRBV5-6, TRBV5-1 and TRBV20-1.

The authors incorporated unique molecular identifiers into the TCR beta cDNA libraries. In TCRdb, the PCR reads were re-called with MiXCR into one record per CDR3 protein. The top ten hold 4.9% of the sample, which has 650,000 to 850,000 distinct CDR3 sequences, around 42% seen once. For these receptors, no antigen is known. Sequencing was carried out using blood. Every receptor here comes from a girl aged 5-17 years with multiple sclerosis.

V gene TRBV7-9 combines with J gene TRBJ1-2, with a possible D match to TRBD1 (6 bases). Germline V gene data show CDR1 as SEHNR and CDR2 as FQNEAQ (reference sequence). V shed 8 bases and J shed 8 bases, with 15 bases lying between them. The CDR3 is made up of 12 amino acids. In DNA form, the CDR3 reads TGTGCCAGCGGGAACAGGGAGGGAGGCTACACCTTC. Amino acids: CASGNREGGYTF.

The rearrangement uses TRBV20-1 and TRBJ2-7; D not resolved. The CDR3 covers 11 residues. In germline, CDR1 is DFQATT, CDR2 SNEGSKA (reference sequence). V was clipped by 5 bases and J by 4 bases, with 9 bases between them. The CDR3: CSASPLYEQYF. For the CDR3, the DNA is TGCAGTGCTTCTCCTCTTTACGAGCAGTACTTC.

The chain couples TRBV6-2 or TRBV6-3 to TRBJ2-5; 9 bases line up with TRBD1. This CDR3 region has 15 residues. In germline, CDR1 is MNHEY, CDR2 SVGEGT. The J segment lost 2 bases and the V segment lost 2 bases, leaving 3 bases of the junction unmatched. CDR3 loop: CASSYRQGVQETQYF. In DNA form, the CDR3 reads TGTGCCAGCAGTTACCGACAGGGGGTACAAGAGACCCAGTACTTC.

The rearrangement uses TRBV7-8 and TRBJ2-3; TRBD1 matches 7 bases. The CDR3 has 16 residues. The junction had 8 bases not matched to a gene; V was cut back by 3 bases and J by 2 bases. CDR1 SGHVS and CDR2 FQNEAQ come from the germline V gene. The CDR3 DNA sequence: TGTGCCAGCAGCTTGCCCCGGACAGGCTACACAGATACGCAGTATTTT. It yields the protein CASSLPRTGYTDTQYF.

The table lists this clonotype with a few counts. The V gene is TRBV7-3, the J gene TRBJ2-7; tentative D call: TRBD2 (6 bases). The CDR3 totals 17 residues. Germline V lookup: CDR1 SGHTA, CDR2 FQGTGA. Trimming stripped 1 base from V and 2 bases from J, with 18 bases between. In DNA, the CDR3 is TGTGCCAGCAGCTTAAAACCCGCGGCAGGGAGGCCCTACGAGCAGTACTTC. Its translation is CASSLKPAAGRPYEQYF.

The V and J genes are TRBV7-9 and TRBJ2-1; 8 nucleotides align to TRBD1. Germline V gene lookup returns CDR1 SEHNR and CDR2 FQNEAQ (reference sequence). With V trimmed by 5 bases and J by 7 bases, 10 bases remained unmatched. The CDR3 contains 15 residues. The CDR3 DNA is TGTGCCAGCAGCCCTGGACAGGGCGGTGTAAATGAGCAGTTCTTC. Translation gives CASSPGQGGVNEQFF. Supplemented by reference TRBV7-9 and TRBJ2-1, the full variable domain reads DTGVSQNPRHKITKRGQNVTFRCDPISEHNRLYWYRQTLGQGPEFLTYFQNEAQLEKSRLLSDRFSAERPKGSFSTLEIQRTEQGDSAMYLCASSPGQGGVNEQFFGPGTRLTVL.

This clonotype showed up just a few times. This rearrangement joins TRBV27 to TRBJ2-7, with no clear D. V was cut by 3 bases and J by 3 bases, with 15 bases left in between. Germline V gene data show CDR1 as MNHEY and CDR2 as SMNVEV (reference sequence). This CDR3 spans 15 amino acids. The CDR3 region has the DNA TGTGCCAGCAGTTTGGATGGCGGAAGGGTCTACGAGCAGTACTTC. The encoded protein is CASSLDGGRVYEQYF.

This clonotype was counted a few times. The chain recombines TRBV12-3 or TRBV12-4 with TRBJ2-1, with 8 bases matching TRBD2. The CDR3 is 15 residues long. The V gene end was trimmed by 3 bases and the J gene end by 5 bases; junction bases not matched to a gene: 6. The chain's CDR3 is CASSLQTGGNNEQFF. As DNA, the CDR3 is TGTGCCAGCAGTTTGCAAACGGGAGGGAACAATGAGCAGTTCTTC.

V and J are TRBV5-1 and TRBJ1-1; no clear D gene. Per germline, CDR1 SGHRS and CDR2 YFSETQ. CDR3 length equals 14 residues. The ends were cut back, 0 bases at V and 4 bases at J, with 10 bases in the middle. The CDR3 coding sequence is TGCGCCAGCAGCTTGGAAGCAGGATCCACTGAAGCTTTCTTT. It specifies CASSLEAGSTEAFF.

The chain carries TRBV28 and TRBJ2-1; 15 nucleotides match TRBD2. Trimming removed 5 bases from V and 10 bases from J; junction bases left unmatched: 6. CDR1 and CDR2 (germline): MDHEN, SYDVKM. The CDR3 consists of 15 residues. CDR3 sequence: CASSLGLAGGHEQFF. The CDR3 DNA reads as TGTGCCAGCAGTCTCGGACTAGCGGGAGGGCACGAGCAGTTCTTC.

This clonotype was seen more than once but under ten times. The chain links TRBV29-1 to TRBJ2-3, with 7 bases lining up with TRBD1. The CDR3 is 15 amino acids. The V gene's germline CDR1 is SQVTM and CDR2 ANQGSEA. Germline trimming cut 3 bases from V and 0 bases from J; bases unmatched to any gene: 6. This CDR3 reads CSVEGDRTSTDTQYF. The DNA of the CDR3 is TGCAGCGTTGAGGGGGACAGAACTAGCACAGATACGCAGTATTTT.

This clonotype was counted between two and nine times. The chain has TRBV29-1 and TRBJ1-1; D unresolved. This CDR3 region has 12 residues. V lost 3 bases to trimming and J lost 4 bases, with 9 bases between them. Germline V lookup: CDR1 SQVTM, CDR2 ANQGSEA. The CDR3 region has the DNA TGCAGCGTTGACGGAGGGTCCACTGAAGCTTTCTTT. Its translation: CSVDGGSTEAFF.

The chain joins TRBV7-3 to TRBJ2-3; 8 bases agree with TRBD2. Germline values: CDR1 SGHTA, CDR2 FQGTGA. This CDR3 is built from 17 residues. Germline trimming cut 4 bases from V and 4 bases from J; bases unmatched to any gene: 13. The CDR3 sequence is CASSSEGPAGVADTQYF. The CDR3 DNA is TGTGCCAGCAGCTCTGAAGGGCCAGCGGGAGTAGCAGATACGCAGTATTTT.

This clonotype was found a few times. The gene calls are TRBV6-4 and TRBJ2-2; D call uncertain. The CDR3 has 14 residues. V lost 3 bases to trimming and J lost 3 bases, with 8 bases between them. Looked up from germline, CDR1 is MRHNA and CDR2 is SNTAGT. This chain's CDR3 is CASSEQPDTGELFF. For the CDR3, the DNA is TGTGCCAGCAGTGAACAGCCTGACACCGGGGAGCTGTTTTTT.

The CDR3, as DNA: TGCAGTGCTAGGGAGGACAGGGGAGGGTTAGGCAATCAGCCCCAGCATTTT. It codes for CSAREDRGGLGNQPQHF. The chain couples TRBV20-1 to TRBJ1-5; 9 nucleotides line up with TRBD1. Germline V gives CDR1 DFQATT, CDR2 SNEGSKA (reference sequence). The CDR3 extends over 17 amino acids. The junction had 11 bases not matched to a gene; V was cut back by 3 bases and J by 2 bases.

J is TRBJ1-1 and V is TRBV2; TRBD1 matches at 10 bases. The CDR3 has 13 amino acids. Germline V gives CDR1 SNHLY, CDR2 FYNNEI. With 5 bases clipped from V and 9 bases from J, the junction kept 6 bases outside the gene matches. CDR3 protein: CASSPGTGDKAFF. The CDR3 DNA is TGTGCCAGCAGTCCAGGGACAGGGGACAAAGCTTTCTTT.

CDR3 sequence reads: CASSNTLASTGELFF. CDR3 DNA: TGCGCCAGCAGTAATACTCTAGCGAGCACCGGGGAGCTGTTTTTT. The chain recombines TRBV10-1 with TRBJ2-2, with D possibly TRBD2 on 6 matching bases. Germline CDR1 WNHNN, CDR2 SYGVQD (reference sequence). Trimming took off 5 bases at V and 4 bases at J, with 14 bases between the two ends. The length of the CDR3 is 15 residues.

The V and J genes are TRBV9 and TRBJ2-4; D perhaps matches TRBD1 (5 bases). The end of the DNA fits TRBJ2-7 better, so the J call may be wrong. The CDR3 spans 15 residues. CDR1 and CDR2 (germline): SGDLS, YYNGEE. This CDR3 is CASSVGQGISYEQYF. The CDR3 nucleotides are TGTGCCAGCAGCGTAGGGCAGGGTATATCCTACGAGCAGTACTTC.

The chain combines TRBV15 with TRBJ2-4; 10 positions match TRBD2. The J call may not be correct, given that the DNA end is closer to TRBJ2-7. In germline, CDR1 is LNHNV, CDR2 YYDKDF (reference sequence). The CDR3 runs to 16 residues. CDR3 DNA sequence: TGTGCCACCAGCAGAGTTCCCGGGACTAGCGCCTACGAGCAGTACTTC. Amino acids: CATSRVPGTSAYEQYF.

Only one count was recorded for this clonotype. The CDR3 spells CASSLNSGEYNEQFF. For the CDR3, the DNA is TGTGCCAGCAGCTTAAACAGCGGAGAATACAATGAGCAGTTCTTC. The rearrangement links TRBV7-3 to TRBJ2-1, with D possibly being TRBD2 (5 bases). The CDR3 extends over 15 amino acids. V shed 1 base and J shed 4 bases, with 11 bases lying between them. Germline assignment: CDR1 SGHTA and CDR2 FQGTGA.

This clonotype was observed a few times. Here the CDR3 reads CSATTGGDIQYF. CDR3 in DNA: TGCAGTGCTACGACAGGGGGAGACATTCAGTACTTC. The genes are TRBV20-1 and TRBJ2-4; 9 bases match TRBD1. V was pared by 4 bases and J by 8 bases, with 3 bases of the junction left unmatched. CDR1 and CDR2 (germline): DFQATT, SNEGSKA (reference sequence). The CDR3 has 12 residues.

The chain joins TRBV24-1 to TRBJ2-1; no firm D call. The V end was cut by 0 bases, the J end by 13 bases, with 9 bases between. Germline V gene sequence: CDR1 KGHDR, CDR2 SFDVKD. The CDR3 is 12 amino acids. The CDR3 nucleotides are TGTGCCACCAGTGATTTGCTCGGATATCAGTTCTTC. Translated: CATSDLLGYQFF.

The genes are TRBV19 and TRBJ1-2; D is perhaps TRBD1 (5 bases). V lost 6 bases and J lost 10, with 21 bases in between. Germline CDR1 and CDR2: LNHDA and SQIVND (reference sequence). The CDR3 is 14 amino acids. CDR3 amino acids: CASRKKEHTGDYTF. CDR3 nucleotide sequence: TGTGCCAGTAGGAAGAAGGAACACACAGGAGACTACACCTTC.

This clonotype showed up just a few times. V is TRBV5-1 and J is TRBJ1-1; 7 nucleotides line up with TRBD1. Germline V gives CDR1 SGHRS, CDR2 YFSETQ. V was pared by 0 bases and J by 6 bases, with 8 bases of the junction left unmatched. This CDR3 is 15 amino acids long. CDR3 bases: TGCGCCAGCAGCTTGGAGGGGGCATATATCGCTGAAGCTTTCTTT. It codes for CASSLEGAYIAEAFF.

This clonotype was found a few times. CDR3 nucleotide sequence: TGTGCCAGCGGCGCCCCTCCTGATGAGCAGTTCTTC. Its translation is CASGAPPDEQFF. The chain has TRBV7-9 and TRBJ2-1; D is ambiguous. CDR3 length: 12 amino acids. V shed 8 bases and J shed 8 bases, with 13 bases lying between them. From germline, CDR1 is SEHNR and CDR2 FQNEAQ (reference sequence).